This T cell receptor (beta chain) comes out of a study of cytomegalovirus exposure and HLA in healthy donors. Study findings and constraints: The likely explanation for a cluster of highly shared sequence variants was sequencing artifact. The study found most TCR sequences rare, yet found some public TCRs in many donors.

The CDR3 is 14 amino acids. Between the trimmed V and J ends, which lost 1 base and 0 bases, there was a span of 4 bases. Germline CDR1 is SEHNR and CDR2 is FQNEAQ (reference sequence). The PCR ran on 60 Vbeta and 13 Jbeta primers. The protocol was immunoSEQ multiplex PCR, while the TCRdb copy is restricted to in-frame clones and leaves out a portion. This table holds approximately 120,000 clones, approximately 70% found once. This clone was seen a few times. What it recognizes is unknown. The chain carries TRBV7-9 and TRBJ1-3; D gene uncertain. The sequence was collected from a man in his sixties in good health and CMV-seropositive. The specimen was PBMCs. CDR3 residues: CASSLDNSGNTIYF. CDR3 in DNA: TGTGCCAGCAGCTTAGACAACTCTGGAAACACCATATATTTT.